Sequencing of this TCR beta chain was carried out in a study of CD8+ T cells in alopecia areata (dated by TCRdb to the late 2010s). Background for the entire study: The treated patients took part in an open-label pilot trial in which moderate-to-severe alopecia areata was treated with oral tofacitinib at 5 to 10 mg twice daily. Tofacitinib was administered for 6 to 18 months, and 6 months of follow-up off drug were then conducted to assess delayed response and recurrence. High-throughput TCRbeta sequencing was used to examine T cell clonal expansion in alopecia areata in both the C3H/HeJ mouse model and human patients. In humans, TCRbeta sequencing was performed on scalp tissue and on sorted CD4+ and CD8+ peripheral blood T cells from healthy controls and from patients with patchy or totalis/universalis alopecia areata. Patients on tofacitinib were biopsied at baseline and after 4 and 24 weeks of treatment, and several of the patients also had a later scalp biopsy. Scalp clonality was compared among normal scalp (n=4), patchy alopecia areata scalp (n=8), and alopecia totalis/universalis scalp (n=8). RNA was obtained with the PAXgene miRNA kit for fixed scalp, the miRNeasy kit for PBMCs, and the RNeasy kit for mouse skin. immunoSEQ multiplex PCR using 35 Vbeta forward primers and 13 Jbeta reverse primers was used to amplify TCRbeta CDR3 regions. The research as a whole found: Resident alphabeta T cells in normal human skin are also sequenced, complicating scalp TCR repertoire analysis, unlike mouse skin dominated by gammadelta T cells. Compared with normal scalp, lesional scalp had higher clonality and more expanded CD8+ clones, particularly in alopecia totalis/universalis, a pattern that suggests antigenic drive. Compared with mice, TCR sequences shared between patients were less clear, possibly partly because of HLA diversity across the patient population.

Library preparation was by the immunoSEQ multiplex PCR assay. RNA was extracted from all samples and reverse transcribed into cDNA as template for TCR sequencing. SuperScript III was used to make first-strand cDNA, primed with a 2:1 mix of oligo-dT and random hexamers. A synthetic immune receptor repertoire was used to assess amplification bias, and residual bias was removed computationally. On the study's bioinformatics: Raw reads were preprocessed for error removal, and CDR3 was defined according to IMGT conventions as running from the conserved cysteine to phenylalanine. Clonality was computed by normalizing Shannon entropy by log2 of the number of productive unique TCRs and subtracting the result from 1. Whether each scalp clone was CD4 or CD8 was inferred by checking scalp TCRbeta sequences against the CD4 and CD8 repertoires from sorted blood. The table comes from immuneACCESS by way of TCRdb, which keeps in-frame sequences with V and J called. Part of the clones is missing from these tables; in studies checked, under half for an unresolved V gene and the rest for unknown reasons. That table gives V, J and clone size, and the DNA gave D and trimming. The sample contains more than 200,000 clones, under 70% of them found a single time. In total, the top ten clones hold around 1.2% of the sample.

A remark on this clone: The antigen this receptor binds is unknown. It has no much larger one-base neighbor in the sample; base qualities were not kept.

Taken from cysteine to phenylalanine, the CDR3 has 12 residues. This entry keeps only the CDR3 DNA: 36 bases, framed from base 1. For CDR1 and CDR2, the germline V gene lists SGHRS and YFSETQ. The V end loses 2 bases and the J end loses 6 bases, and a stretch of 8 bases separates them. The sample's time point label is to be understood as: baseline before oral tofacitinib. From alopecia areata patients, peripheral blood was collected along with lesional scalp punch biopsies. PBMCs were separated by density centrifugation and stained for CD3, CD4 and CD8, after which CD4+ and CD8+ T cells were sorted on a FACSAria.

Here the sequenced sample was CD4+ T cells sorted from blood, taken at week 0. The TCR was taken from a human donor with alopecia areata. The chain employs TRBV5-1 and TRBJ1-1; the D region possibly corresponds to TRBD1 (5 bases align). Here the CDR3 is given as CASSFQGAEAFF. The DNA sequence follows: TGCGCCAGCAGCTTCCAAGGGGCTGAAGCTTTCTTT. Outside the CDR3, residues come from the reference TRBV5-1 and TRBJ1-1 proteins, so the full variable domain is: KAGVTQTPRYLIKTRGQQVTLSCSPISGHRSVSWYQQTPGQGLQFLFEYFSETQRNKGNFPGRFSGRQFSNSRSEMNVSTLELGDSALYLCASSFQGAEAFFGQGTRLTVV.